The sequence of this T cell receptor beta chain was determined in a study of shared clonotypes between healthy human individuals. Regarding the study as a whole: The small donor group covered limited genetic and exposure diversity.

Sorted subsets were amplified in replicate PCRs using around 220 ng DNA, 30,000 to 35,000 T cell genomes. Generated by immunoSEQ multiplex PCR, the TCRdb table keeps only in-frame clones and is missing some. The sample lists about 320,000 clones; roughly 84% were seen once. Notes on this clone: Its matching antigen is unknown.

The CDR3 totals 14 residues. Trimming removed 1 base at V and 1 base at J, with 8 bases between. Looked up from germline, CDR1 is SGHRS and CDR2 is YFSETQ. The origin of this receptor is a young man in good health. V usage is TRBV5-1 and J usage is TRBJ2-5; the D is unclear. The material sequenced was memory CD8+ T cells sorted from blood. Subset noted: CD45RO+ cells pooled with CCR7-negative TemRA cells. The CDR3 DNA is TGCGCCAGCAGCTTGTGGGGTTCCCAAGAGACCCAGTACTTC. Translated, it gives CASSLWGSQETQYF. The full variable domain, rest sourced from reference TRBV5-1 and TRBJ2-5, is KAGVTQTPRYLIKTRGQQVTLSCSPISGHRSVSWYQQTPGQGLQFLFEYFSETQRNKGNFPGRFSGRQFSNSRSEMNVSTLELGDSALYLCASSLWGSQETQYFGPGTRLLVL.